The text below deals with one T cell receptor beta chain. The data were taken from a study of blood T cell repertoires in COVID-19. Study overall: Material from acute and convalescent COVID-19 was sourced from the United States, Italy and Spain. PBMCs, B-cell-depleted T cells, or T cells were the source of the cDNA or gDNA that made up the material.

The CDR3 covers 14 residues. Germline lookup yields CDR1 LGHDT and CDR2 YNNKEL (reference sequence). The V gene lost 0 bases and the J gene lost 1 base, with 7 bases spanning the gap. Original processing methods: How many nucleated cells were present was estimated from reference gene primer amplification. The data were produced by immunoSEQ multiplex PCR, yet TCRdb's version contains in-frame clones alone and is incomplete. Clonal size and the V and J genes are those of that table, whereas D and trimming came from the DNA. The sample yields fewer than 400,000 clones, approximately 86% seen once. This sequence joins TRBV3-1 (or the pseudogene TRBV3-2) and TRBJ2-7; the D is unclear. Sequenced material: peripheral blood. The receptor comes from a human donor in a cohort sampled during active COVID-19. Written as DNA, the CDR3 is TGTGCCAGCAGCCAAGATTCCGGTTCCTACGAGCAGTACTTC. Protein: CASSQDSGSYEQYF.